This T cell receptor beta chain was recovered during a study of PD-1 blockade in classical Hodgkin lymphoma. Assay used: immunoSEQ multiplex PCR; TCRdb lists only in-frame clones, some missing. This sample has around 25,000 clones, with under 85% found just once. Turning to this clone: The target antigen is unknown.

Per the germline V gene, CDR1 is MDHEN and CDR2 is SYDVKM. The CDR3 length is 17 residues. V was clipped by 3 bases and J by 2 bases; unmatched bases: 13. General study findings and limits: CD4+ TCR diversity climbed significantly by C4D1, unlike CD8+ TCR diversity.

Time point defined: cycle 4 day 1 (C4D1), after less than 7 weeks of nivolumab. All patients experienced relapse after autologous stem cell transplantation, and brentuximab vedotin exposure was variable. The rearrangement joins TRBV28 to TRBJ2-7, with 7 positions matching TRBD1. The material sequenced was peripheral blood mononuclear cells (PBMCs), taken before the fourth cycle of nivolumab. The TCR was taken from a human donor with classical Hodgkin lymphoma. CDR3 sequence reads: CASSFPRTGKTTYEQYF. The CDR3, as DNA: TGTGCCAGCAGTTTCCCCCGGACAGGAAAGACTACCTACGAGCAGTACTTC.